The present T cell receptor delta chain was sequenced within a study of Vδ1+ human thymocytes. The template was reverse-transcribed extracted RNA. The CDR3 regions were amplified by multiplex PCR from V-gene primers to a constant-region primer. TCRdb reprocessed the multiplex PCR reads through CATT. Of 20,000 to 25,000 delta-chain clones in the sample, about 8% were seen once. Note on this clone: The antigen is undetermined.

Notes on the study in general: In the thymus, TRG and TRD repertoires looked highly polyclonal with Gaussian CDR3 lengths. TRD repertoires were essentially private, unlike widely shared TRG clonotypes. Thymic delta-chain repertoires held approximately 20% Vdelta2 sequences and few Vdelta3, despite high sort purity.

Between roughly 98% and 99.6% of sorted thymocytes were Vdelta1+. The CDR3 extends over 18 amino acids. Sequenced input: Vdelta1+ gamma-delta thymocytes from the thymus. Sample subset: FACS-sorted CD3+ TCRalphabeta- TCRVdelta1+ TCRVdelta2- thymocytes. The sequence was obtained from a child under two years old who had congenital heart surgery. There is no V gene call, and the J gene is TRDJ1; the DNA was not compared with TRDD3, the D call given in the table. CDR3: CALGELYSYLGDTDKLIF. The DNA for the CDR3 is TGTGCTCTTGGGGAACTTTATTCCTACTTGGGGGACACCGATAAACTCATCTTT.